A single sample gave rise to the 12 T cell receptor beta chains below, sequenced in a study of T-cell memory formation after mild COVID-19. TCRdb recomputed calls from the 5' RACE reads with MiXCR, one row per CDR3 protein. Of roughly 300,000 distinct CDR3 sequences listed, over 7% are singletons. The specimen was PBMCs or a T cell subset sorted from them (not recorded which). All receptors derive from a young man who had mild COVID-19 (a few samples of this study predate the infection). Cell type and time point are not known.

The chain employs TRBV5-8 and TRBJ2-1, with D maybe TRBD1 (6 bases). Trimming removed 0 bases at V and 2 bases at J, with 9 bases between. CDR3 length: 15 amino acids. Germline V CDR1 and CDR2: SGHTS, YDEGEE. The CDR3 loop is CASSLGTATYNEQFF. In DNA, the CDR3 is TGTGCCAGCAGCTTGGGGACAGCTACCTACAATGAGCAGTTCTTC. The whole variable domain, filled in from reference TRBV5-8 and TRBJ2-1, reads EAGVTQSPTHLIKTRGQQATLRCSPISGHTSVYWYQQALGLGLQFLLWYDEGEERNRGNFPPRFSGRQFPNYSSELNVNALELEDSALYLCASSLGTATYNEQFFGPGTRLTVL.

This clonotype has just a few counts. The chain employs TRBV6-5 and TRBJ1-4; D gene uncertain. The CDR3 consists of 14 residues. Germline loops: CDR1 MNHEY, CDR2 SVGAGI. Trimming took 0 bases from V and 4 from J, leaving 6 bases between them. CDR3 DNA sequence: TGTGCCAGCAGTTACTCGACGGGTAATGAAAAACTGTTTTTT. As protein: CASSYSTGNEKLFF.

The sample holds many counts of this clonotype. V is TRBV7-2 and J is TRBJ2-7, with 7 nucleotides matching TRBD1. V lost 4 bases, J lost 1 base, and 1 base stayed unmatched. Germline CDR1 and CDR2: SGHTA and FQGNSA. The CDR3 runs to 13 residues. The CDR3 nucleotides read TGTGCCAGCAGCTGGACAGGTTCCTACGAGCAGTACTTC. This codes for CASSWTGSYEQYF.

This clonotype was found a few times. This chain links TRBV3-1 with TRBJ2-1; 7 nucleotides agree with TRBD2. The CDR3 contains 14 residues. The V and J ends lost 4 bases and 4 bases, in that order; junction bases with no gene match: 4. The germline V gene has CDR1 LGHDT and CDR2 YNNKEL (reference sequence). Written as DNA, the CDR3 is TGTGCCAGCAGCCGAGGAGCGGGGTACAATGAGCAGTTCTTC. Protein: CASSRGAGYNEQFF.

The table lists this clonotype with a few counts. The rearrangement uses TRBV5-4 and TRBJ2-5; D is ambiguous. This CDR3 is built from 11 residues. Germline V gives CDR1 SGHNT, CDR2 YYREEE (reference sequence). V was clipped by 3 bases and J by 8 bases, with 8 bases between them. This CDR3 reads CASSYGPTQYF. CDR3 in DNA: TGTGCCAGCAGCTATGGCCCTACCCAGTACTTC. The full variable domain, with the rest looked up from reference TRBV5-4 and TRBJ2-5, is ETGVTQSPTHLIKTRGQQVTLRCSSQSGHNTVSWYQQALGQGPQFIFQYYREEENGRGNFPPRFSGLQFPNYSSELNVNALELDDSALYLCASSYGPTQYFGPGTRLLVL.

CDR3 loop: CSASEERTGELFF. The CDR3 nucleotides read TGCAGTGCTAGTGAAGAGCGCACCGGGGAGCTGTTTTTT. The chain has TRBV20-1 and TRBJ2-2, with D hard to call. CDR1 DFQATT and CDR2 SNEGSKA come from the germline V gene (reference sequence). V was pared by 3 bases and J by 4 bases, with 9 bases between. The CDR3 loop spans 13 amino acids.

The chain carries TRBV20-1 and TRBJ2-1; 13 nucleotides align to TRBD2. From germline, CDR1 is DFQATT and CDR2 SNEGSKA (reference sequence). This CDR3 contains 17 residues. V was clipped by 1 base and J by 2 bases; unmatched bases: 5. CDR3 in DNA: TGCAGTGCTAGAGTGGGGGGACTAGCGGGGCCCTACAATGAGCAGTTCTTC. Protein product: CSARVGGLAGPYNEQFF.

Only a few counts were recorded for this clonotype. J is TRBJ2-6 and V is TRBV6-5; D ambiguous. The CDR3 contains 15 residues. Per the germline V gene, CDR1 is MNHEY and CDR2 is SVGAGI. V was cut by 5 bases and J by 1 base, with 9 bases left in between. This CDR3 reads CASSNGPSGANVLTF. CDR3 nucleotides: TGTGCCAGCAGTAACGGGCCGTCTGGGGCCAACGTCCTGACTTTC.

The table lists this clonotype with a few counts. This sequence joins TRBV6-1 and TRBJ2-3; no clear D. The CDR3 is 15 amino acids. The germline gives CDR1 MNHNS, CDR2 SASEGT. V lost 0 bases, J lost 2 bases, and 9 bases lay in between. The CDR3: CASSEAGANTDTQYF. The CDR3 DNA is TGTGCCAGCAGTGAAGCGGGCGCAAACACAGATACGCAGTATTTT.

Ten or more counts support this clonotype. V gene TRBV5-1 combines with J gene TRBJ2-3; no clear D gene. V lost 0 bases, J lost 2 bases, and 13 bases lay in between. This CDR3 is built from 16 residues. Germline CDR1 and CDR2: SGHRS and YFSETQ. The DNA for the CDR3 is TGCGCCAGCAGCTTGGGTCGGGCAGGATCCACAGATACGCAGTATTTT. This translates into CASSLGRAGSTDTQYF.

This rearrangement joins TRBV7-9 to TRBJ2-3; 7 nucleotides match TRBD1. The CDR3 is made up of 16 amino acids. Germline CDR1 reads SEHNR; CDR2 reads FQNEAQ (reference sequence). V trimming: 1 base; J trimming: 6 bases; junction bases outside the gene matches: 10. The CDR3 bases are TGTGCCAGCAGCTTAGGGGACAGTGGGGCCGTGGATACGCAGTATTTT. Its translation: CASSLGDSGAVDTQYF.

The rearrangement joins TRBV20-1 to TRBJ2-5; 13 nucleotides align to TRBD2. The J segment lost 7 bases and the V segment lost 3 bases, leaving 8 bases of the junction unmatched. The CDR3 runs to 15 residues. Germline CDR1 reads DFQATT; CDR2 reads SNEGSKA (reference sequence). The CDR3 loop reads CSASGTSGARGTQYF. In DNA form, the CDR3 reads TGCAGTGCTAGCGGGACTAGCGGGGCCCGGGGGACCCAGTACTTC.